The subject of this entry is one T cell receptor beta chain. The sample belongs to a study of blood T cell repertoires in COVID-19. Study background: Italy, Spain and the United States were the sources of the convalescent and acute COVID-19 samples. Sample material is recorded as cDNA or gDNA derived from T cells, B-cell-depleted T cells, or PBMCs.

Germline loops: CDR1 SQVTM, CDR2 ANQGSEA. This CDR3 has 14 amino acids. With V trimmed by 6 bases and J by 3 bases, 6 bases remained unmatched. Source study methods: Estimates of nucleated cell counts were drawn from the amplification of reference gene primers. Using immunoSEQ multiplex PCR, the repertoire was profiled, and TCRdb retains in-frame clones only, with some absent. D and trimming come from the DNA, and the V and J calls and clone size come from that table. Of 90,000 to 110,000 clones in the sample, roughly 79% were seen once. V and J are TRBV29-1 and TRBJ2-1; 9 nucleotides agree with TRBD2. Sequences were obtained from peripheral blood. This clonotype was sampled from an elderly man with acute or convalescent COVID-19. The CDR3 region has the DNA TGCAGCGTCTTACTAGCGGGCGTCTACAATGAGCAGTTCTTC. Translating gives CSVLLAGVYNEQFF.